The 2 T cell receptor beta chains given below trace back to one sample, sequenced in a study of CD8+CD57+ T cells in acquired aplastic anemia. CD8+CD57+ cell expansion, shown by flow cytometry, had occurred in the patients selected for sequencing. For CDR3 and TCR beta VDJ profiling, genomic DNA was the template used. TCRdb reprocessed the reads via MiXCR and lists one record per CDR3 protein. The repertoire holds 200,000 to 300,000 distinct CDR3 sequences, with 47% as singletons. The specimen sequenced was sorted CD4+, CD8+, or CD8+CD57+ T cells (not recorded which) from PBMCs. These receptors originate from a human donor with aplastic anemia.

This clonotype has more than one count but fewer than ten. A read error is possible here, since a much larger clone lies one base away. The chain uses TRBV12-3 or TRBV12-4 and TRBJ2-2; no clear D gene. The CDR3 is 11 residues long. The CDR3, as DNA: TGTGCCGGCAGCCGCCAAGGGGAGCTGTTTTTT. Residues: CAGSRQGELFF.

This clonotype was seen more than once but under ten times. V and J are TRBV19 and TRBJ1-3; weak D call: TRBD1 (5 bases). V was cut by 5 bases and J by 0 bases, with 11 bases left in between. The CDR3 has 15 amino acids. CDR1 and CDR2 (germline): LNHDA, SQIVND (reference sequence). The CDR3 bases are TGTGCCAGTAGTTGGACACTGAACTCTGGAAACACCATATATTTT. It codes for CASSWTLNSGNTIYF.